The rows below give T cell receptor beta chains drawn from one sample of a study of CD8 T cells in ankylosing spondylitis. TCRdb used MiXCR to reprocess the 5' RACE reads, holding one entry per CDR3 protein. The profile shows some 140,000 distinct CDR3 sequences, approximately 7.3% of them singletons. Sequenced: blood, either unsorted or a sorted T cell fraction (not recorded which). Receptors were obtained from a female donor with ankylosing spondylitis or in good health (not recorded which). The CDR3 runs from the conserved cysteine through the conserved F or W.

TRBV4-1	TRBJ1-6	CASSQDRGGSYNSPLHF
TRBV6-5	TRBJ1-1	CASSYAGSGNTEAFF
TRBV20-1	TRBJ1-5	CSARDRGRGENQPQHF
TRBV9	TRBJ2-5	CASSPPDRSGGNQETQYF
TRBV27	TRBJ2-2	CASSLGPGIAGELFF
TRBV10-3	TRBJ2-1	CATQRRGDYNEQFF
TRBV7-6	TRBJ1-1	CASSLTGVGTEAFF
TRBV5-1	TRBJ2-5	CASSPRQPQETQYF
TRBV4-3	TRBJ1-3	CASSALGGSSGNTIYF
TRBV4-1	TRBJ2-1	CASSQYNEQFF
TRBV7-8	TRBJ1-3	CASSLGGWIGQGSGNTIYF
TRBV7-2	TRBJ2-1	CASSFWDRGGNEQFF
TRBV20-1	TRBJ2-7	CSATGLYYEQYF
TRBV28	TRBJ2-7	CASSASTGRSYEQYF
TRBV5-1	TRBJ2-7	CASSWGRLETYEQYF
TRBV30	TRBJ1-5	CAWSHTRTGEKQPQHF
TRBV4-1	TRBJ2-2	CASSQIAGTLSTGELFF
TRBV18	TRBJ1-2	CASSPRTRPDDGYTF
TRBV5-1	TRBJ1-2	CASSENTGGGVGYTF
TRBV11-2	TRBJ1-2	CASSPGQPRPAFYGYTF
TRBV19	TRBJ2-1	CASRQASEQFF
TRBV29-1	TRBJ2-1	CSVEFFSGGVNEQFF
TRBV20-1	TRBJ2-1	CSARAGTGGYNEQFF
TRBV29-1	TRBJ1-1	CSVAGTGGTEAFF
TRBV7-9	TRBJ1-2	CASSSSGTFIYGYTF
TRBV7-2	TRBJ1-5	CASSTQGVYSNQPQHF
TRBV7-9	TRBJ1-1	CASSPRRGNTEAFF
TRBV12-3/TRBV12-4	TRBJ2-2	CASSPDRGQTGELFF
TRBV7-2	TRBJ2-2	CASSSYTLAVNTGELFF
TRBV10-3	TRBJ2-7	CATRTGSEQYF
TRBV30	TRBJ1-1	CAWSTRIQGEAFF